The next 32 T cell receptor beta chains were all read from a single sample in a study of vaccination and CD4 T cells after COVID-19. Treatment indicated: approximately nine-day PBMC culture with coronavirus spike peptide pools or control peptides (ViraFEST assay). Oncomine TCR Beta short-read sequencing was applied to DNA from cultured CD4+ T cells. TCRdb re-called the PCR reads through MiXCR, storing one row per CDR3 protein. The repertoire consists of approximately 12,000 distinct CDR3 sequences, with 45% to 60% occurring once and the leading ten covering around 15%. Their target antigens are unknown. The sample taken for sequencing was CD4+ T cells from blood, cultured in vitro. These receptors were collected from a human donor who had recovered from COVID-19.

This chain links TRBV28 with TRBJ1-1, with TRBD1 matching 7 bases. Germline V gives CDR1 MDHEN, CDR2 SYDVKM. CDR3 length: 12 residues. Unmatched junction bases numbered 13, after V lost 10 bases and J lost 11 bases. Written as DNA, the CDR3 is TGTGCCACCACAGGGGCCTCCTTATGGGCTTTCTTT. Its translation: CATTGASLWAFF.

This chain uses TRBV12-3 or TRBV12-4 with TRBJ1-1, with 8 nucleotides matching TRBD1. The CDR3 length is 13 residues. V shed 6 bases, J shed 5 bases, and the junction held 5 bases outside the gene matches. The CDR3 sequence: CASRTDRGTEAFF. For the CDR3, the DNA is TGTGCCAGCAGAACCGACAGGGGAACTGAAGCTTTCTTT.

The chain couples TRBV7-9 to TRBJ2-1; possible D gene TRBD1, 6 bases. CDR3 length: 14 residues. Per the germline V gene, CDR1 is SEHNR and CDR2 is FQNEAQ (reference sequence). Trimming removed 1 base at V and 6 bases at J, with 10 bases between. The DNA for the CDR3 is TGTGCCAGCAGCTTAGGGACAGCAACCAATGAGCAGTTCTTC. Translated, it gives CASSLGTATNEQFF. The full variable domain, with the rest looked up from reference TRBV7-9 and TRBJ2-1, is DTGVSQNPRHKITKRGQNVTFRCDPISEHNRLYWYRQTLGQGPEFLTYFQNEAQLEKSRLLSDRFSAERPKGSFSTLEIQRTEQGDSAMYLCASSLGTATNEQFFGPGTRLTVL.

The rearrangement uses TRBV19 and TRBJ2-5; perhaps TRBD2 as D (5 bases). The CDR3 runs to 16 residues. Trimming took 3 bases from V and 2 from J, leaving 16 bases between them. Germline V gives CDR1 LNHDA, CDR2 SQIVND (reference sequence). The chain's CDR3 is CASSMTSTRFQETQYF. In DNA form, the CDR3 reads TGTGCCAGTAGTATGACCAGCACTAGATTTCAAGAGACCCAGTACTTC.

This clonotype appeared a few times. This chain uses TRBV20-1 with TRBJ1-1, with a tentative D call TRBD1 (6 bases). The V and J ends lost 4 bases and 0 bases respectively, with 12 bases between them. CDR1 is DFQATT and CDR2 is SNEGSKA in the germline V gene (reference sequence). The CDR3 has 14 amino acids. The CDR3 sequence: CSATPQGLNTEAFF. CDR3 DNA: TGCAGTGCTACCCCACAGGGACTGAACACTGAAGCTTTCTTT.

This chain joins TRBV2 and TRBJ2-7; the match to TRBD2 covers 7 bases. V lost 7 bases, J lost 6 bases, and 9 bases stayed unmatched. Germline assignment: CDR1 SNHLY and CDR2 FYNNEI. CDR3 length: 13 residues. The CDR3 region is CASTGFGRPEQYF. The CDR3 region has the DNA TGTGCCAGCACCGGTTTCGGGAGGCCCGAGCAGTACTTC.

This clonotype occurred once. V and J are TRBV30 and TRBJ1-1, with unresolved D. Germline V gives CDR1 GTSNPN, CDR2 SVGIG (reference sequence). The CDR3 has 12 residues. Trimming cost V 3 bases and J 7 bases, with 12 bases left between them. The CDR3, as DNA: TGTGCCTGGAGGAGCGGCGGTGGTGAAGCTTTCTTT. Its protein product is CAWRSGGGEAFF.

CDR3 nucleotide sequence: TGTGCCTGGAGTCCTACCGGGCGGAGCCAGCAGTACTTC. As protein: CAWSPTGRSQQYF. V usage is TRBV30 and J usage is TRBJ2-7, with no clear D. The CDR3 totals 13 residues. The V gene's germline CDR1 is GTSNPN and CDR2 SVGIG (reference sequence). The V gene lost 2 bases and the J gene lost 8 bases, with 16 bases spanning the gap.

This clonotype was observed a few times. As DNA, the CDR3 is TGCAGTGCTAGAGCCGCGAGGCAGGGGGGTCTCGAACTCGCGGGCTACACCTTC. Encoded protein: CSARAARQGGLELAGYTF. The gene calls are TRBV20-1 and TRBJ1-2, with 7 bases matching TRBD1. V was clipped by 1 base and J by 8 bases; unmatched bases: 22. Germline V gene data show CDR1 as DFQATT and CDR2 as SNEGSKA (reference sequence). The CDR3 length is 18 residues.

This chain joins TRBV30 and TRBJ2-6; D gene uncertain. The CDR3 is 13 residues long. V was cut by 0 bases and J by 4 bases, with 4 bases left in between. CDR1 is GTSNPN and CDR2 is SVGIG in the germline V gene (reference sequence). CDR3 region: CAWSVVGANVLTF. The CDR3 coding sequence is TGTGCCTGGAGTGTGGTGGGGGCCAACGTCCTGACTTTC.

The chain carries TRBV28 and TRBJ1-6; 8 positions agree with TRBD1. Germline V gene sequence: CDR1 MDHEN, CDR2 SYDVKM. The CDR3 is 14 residues long. After removal of 6 bases from V and 12 bases from J, the junction contained 10 bases not matched to a gene. CDR3 bases: TGTGCCAGCAGGTCAGGACAGGGCTATTTACCCCTCCACTTT. It translates to CASRSGQGYLPLHF.

V and J are TRBV5-1 and TRBJ1-2; tentative D call: TRBD1 (6 bases). V was shortened by 4 bases and J by 4 bases, with 17 bases between the two germline ends. The CDR3 spans 15 residues. Germline lookup yields CDR1 SGHRS and CDR2 YFSETQ. The CDR3 DNA reads as TGCGCCAGCAGCCAAGGGGACAACCCCCTCTATGGCTACACCTTC. It codes for CASSQGDNPLYGYTF.

The CDR3 DNA reads as TGCAGTGCTAGAGCGCCCGACAGGGAGGGGCGGGAGACCCAGTACTTC. Translating it yields CSARAPDREGRETQYF. This sequence joins TRBV20-1 and TRBJ2-5; D may match TRBD1 or TRBD2 (7 bases each). The length of the CDR3 is 16 residues. V was clipped by 1 base and J by 5 bases, with 20 bases between them. Per the germline V gene, CDR1 is DFQATT and CDR2 is SNEGSKA (reference sequence).

The gene calls are TRBV21-1 and TRBJ2-2; the table's D gene call, TRBD2, was not cross checked with the DNA. TRBV21-1 is listed as a pseudogene. The CDR3 consists of 17 residues. The chain's CDR3 is CASSNKGTRGNTGELFF. For the CDR3, the DNA is TGTGCCAGCAGCAACAAGGGGACTCGCGGGAACACCGGGGAGCTGTTTTTT.

This clonotype is a singleton in its sample. The chain has TRBV30 and TRBJ2-5, with D tentatively TRBD2 (5 bases). Germline V CDR1 and CDR2: GTSNPN, SVGIG (reference sequence). The CDR3 totals 16 residues. Trimming left V 2 bases short and J 5 bases short, with 21 bases between. The CDR3 bases are TGTGCCTGGAGTCGCTGGACTTTCCCTAGGGCGGAGACCCAGTACTTC. The encoded protein is CAWSRWTFPRAETQYF.

The V call is TRBV7-2, the J call TRBJ2-4, with D tentatively TRBD2 (6 bases). This CDR3 is 14 amino acids long. Germline V gene sequence: CDR1 SGHTA, CDR2 FQGNSA. V lost 5 bases and J lost 6, with 14 bases in between. Here the CDR3 DNA reads TGTGCCAGCAGCGGAGACGGGGGATTAAACATTCAGTACTTC. It specifies CASSGDGGLNIQYF. The complete variable domain, with remaining parts taken from reference TRBV7-2 and TRBJ2-4, reads GAGVSQSPSNKVTEKGKDVELRCDPISGHTALYWYRQSLGQGLEFLIYFQGNSAPDKSGLPSDRFSAERTGGSVSTLTIQRTQQEDSAVYLCASSGDGGLNIQYFGAGTRLSVL.

Here the CDR3 DNA reads TGCGCCAGCAGTGACCTACCTAGCGGCACAGATACGCAGTATTTT. Translated, it gives CASSDLPSGTDTQYF. V and J are TRBV10-1 and TRBJ2-3; maybe TRBD2 (6 bases). Per the germline V gene, CDR1 is WNHNN and CDR2 is SYGVQD (reference sequence). This CDR3 contains 15 residues. The V end was cut by 3 bases, the J end by 1 base, with 11 bases between.

The rearrangement uses TRBV2 and TRBJ2-5; D gene uncertain. CDR3 length equals 14 residues. Trimming stripped 7 bases from V and 2 bases from J, with 14 bases between. The germline V gene encodes CDR1 SNHLY and CDR2 FYNNEI. The CDR3 spells CASMVRRTQETQYF. The CDR3, as DNA: TGTGCCAGCATGGTCCGCCGTACGCAAGAGACCCAGTACTTC.

This clonotype was detected once. The chain employs TRBV7-8 and TRBJ2-5, with D possibly being TRBD1 (6 bases). The CDR3 has 14 residues. Germline assignment: CDR1 SGHVS and CDR2 FQNEAQ. Trimming stripped 8 bases from V and 0 bases from J, with 13 bases between. This chain's CDR3 is CASGSWTDQETQYF. The CDR3 nucleotides read TGTGCCAGCGGCTCCTGGACAGACCAAGAGACCCAGTACTTC.

This chain joins TRBV19 and TRBJ2-1; D gene unclear. The V gene's germline CDR1 is LNHDA and CDR2 SQIVND (reference sequence). The V and J ends lost 7 bases and 9 bases respectively, with 19 bases between them. The CDR3 runs 14 residues. CDR3 protein: CASIPPDQPTEQFF. The CDR3, as DNA: TGTGCCAGTATCCCCCCCGACCAGCCCACTGAGCAGTTCTTC.

The chain couples TRBV7-9 to TRBJ2-2; D not certain. Trimming stripped 11 bases from V and 4 bases from J, with 17 bases between. CDR1 SEHNR and CDR2 FQNEAQ come from the germline V gene (reference sequence). The CDR3 contains 14 residues. In DNA, the CDR3 is TGTGCCCCTTTATGGAGCTCGAGCACCGGGGAGCTGTTTTTT. This translates into CAPLWSSSTGELFF.

The sample holds a few counts of this clonotype. The chain carries TRBV11-2 and TRBJ2-3; D call uncertain. CDR1 is SGHAT, CDR2 FQNNGV, per germline. The V gene lost 0 bases and the J gene lost 3 bases, with 4 bases spanning the gap. The CDR3 runs to 13 residues. This chain's CDR3 is CASSLDQTDTQYF. For the CDR3, the DNA is TGTGCCAGCAGCTTAGACCAGACAGATACGCAGTATTTT.

This clonotype was detected only a few times. The chain recombines TRBV6-5 with TRBJ2-7, with D uncertain. Trimming took off 0 bases at V and 1 base at J, with 16 bases between the two ends. CDR1 is MNHEY, CDR2 SVGAGI, per germline. The CDR3 spans 17 residues. This CDR3 is CASSYSIHPRRSYEQYF. CDR3 in DNA: TGTGCCAGCAGTTACTCGATCCACCCGCGCAGATCCTACGAGCAGTACTTC.

This chain links TRBV7-6 with TRBJ1-1, with a possible D match to TRBD1 (5 bases). Trimming pared 5 bases from V and 4 bases from J, leaving 8 bases between. The CDR3 spans 12 residues. CDR1 and CDR2 from the germline V gene are SGHVS and FNYEAQ. DNA of the CDR3: TGTGCCAGCAGCCTGAGGGGCACTGAAGCTTTCTTT. Its translation: CASSLRGTEAFF.

This clonotype was counted between two and nine times. The chain recombines TRBV12-1 with TRBJ2-2; the listed D gene, TRBD2, was not tested against the DNA. TRBV12-1 is a pseudogene locus. The CDR3 runs to 16 residues. The CDR3 coding sequence is TGTGCCAGCAGCTTTCCTAGCGGGAGGGGCACCGGGGAGCTGTTTTTT. This codes for CASSFPSGRGTGELFF.

This chain uses TRBV19 with TRBJ1-2; 8 bases are shared with TRBD1. J was trimmed by 6 bases and V by 5 bases; bases with no gene match: 5. Germline V lookup: CDR1 LNHDA, CDR2 SQIVND (reference sequence). The CDR3 has 13 amino acids. CDR3 sequence reads: CASSSDRGDGYTF. The CDR3 DNA reads as TGTGCCAGTAGTTCAGACAGGGGAGATGGCTACACCTTC. The full variable domain, with the rest looked up from reference TRBV19 and TRBJ1-2, is DGGITQSPKYLFRKEGQNVTLSCEQNLNHDAMYWYRQDPGQGLRLIYYSQIVNDFQKGDIAEGYSVSREKKESFPLTVTSAQKNPTAFYLCASSSDRGDGYTFGSGTRLTVV.

Written as DNA, the CDR3 is TGTGCCAGCAGCCCATTGGGGCAGGGAGGGCCCTACGAGCAGTACTTC. This codes for CASSPLGQGGPYEQYF. The chain combines TRBV7-9 with TRBJ2-7; 7 nucleotides align to TRBD2. The length of the CDR3 is 16 residues. Germline V lookup: CDR1 SEHNR, CDR2 FQNEAQ (reference sequence). V lost 5 bases and J lost 2; bases outside the gene matches: 12.

V usage is TRBV27 and J usage is TRBJ2-3; 12 bases map to TRBD2. V shed 6 bases, J shed 1 base, and the junction held 11 bases outside the gene matches. Germline CDR1 and CDR2: MNHEY and SMNVEV (reference sequence). The CDR3 totals 18 residues. The CDR3 DNA is TGTGCCAGCAGAACCTGGACTAGCGGGGAGGGAGGCACAGATACGCAGTATTTT. Amino acid sequence: CASRTWTSGEGGTDTQYF.

This clonotype was seen a handful of times. The genes are TRBV7-3 and TRBJ2-6, with D tentatively TRBD1 (5 bases). This CDR3 has 17 residues. Deletions cut 5 bases from V and 0 bases from J, with 14 bases between. CDR1 is SGHTA, CDR2 FQGTGA, per germline. The CDR3 loop reads CASSPQPGNSGANVLTF. As DNA, the CDR3 is TGTGCCAGCAGCCCGCAACCAGGGAACTCTGGGGCCAACGTCCTGACTTTC.

This clonotype was seen a few times. The chain has TRBV20-1 and TRBJ1-6, with 8 bases aligning to TRBD1. In germline, CDR1 is DFQATT, CDR2 SNEGSKA (reference sequence). The V and J ends lost 4 bases and 9 bases, in that order; junction bases with no gene match: 14. The CDR3 covers 16 residues. As DNA, the CDR3 is TGCAGTGCTAAGAACCAGGGGGCTAGTTCTAGTTCACCCCTCCACTTT. Its translation: CSAKNQGASSSSPLHF.

This clonotype occurred a few times. The chain uses TRBV6-5 and TRBJ2-6; D gene ambiguous. This CDR3 contains 16 residues. CDR1 is MNHEY, CDR2 SVGAGI, per germline. Trimming left V 4 bases short and J 0 bases short, with 10 bases between. The CDR3: CASSLSEPSGANVLTF. DNA of the CDR3: TGTGCCAGCAGTTTGTCGGAGCCCTCTGGGGCCAACGTCCTGACTTTC.

V and J are TRBV19 and TRBJ2-7; the D is unclear. CDR3 length: 14 amino acids. Germline values: CDR1 LNHDA, CDR2 SQIVND (reference sequence). V lost 10 bases, J lost 3 bases, and 19 bases lay in between. DNA of the CDR3: TGTGCCACCCGAAGTGGTGGCTCAGTCTACGAGCAGTACTTC. It specifies CATRSGGSVYEQYF. The variable domain in full, with the rest retrieved from reference TRBV19 and TRBJ2-7, is DGGITQSPKYLFRKEGQNVTLSCEQNLNHDAMYWYRQDPGQGLRLIYYSQIVNDFQKGDIAEGYSVSREKKESFPLTVTSAQKNPTAFYLCATRSGGSVYEQYFGPGTRLTVT.